The following is a T cell receptor (beta chain) sequence with its context. Its antigen remains unidentified. This sample stems from a study of T cell repertoires in aging, cancer and after chemotherapy. Overall study context: Six age groups, ranging from 30 or younger to 70 or older, included the donors. The study, taken as a whole, reports: Across the chemotherapy interval, each cancer cohort showed higher median generation probability, suggesting thymic rebound. Loss of evenness, beyond lost richness, contributed to age-related TCR diversity decline in cancer patients.

The CDR3 consists of 15 residues. Trimming stripped 1 base from V and 2 bases from J, with 10 bases between. Rearranged V-D-J TRB sequences were amplified with a mixed TRB-A/B primer pool. TCRdb re-analysed the multiplex PCR reads in MiXCR, keeping a single row per CDR3 protein. The sample shows 10,000 to 13,000 distinct CDR3 sequences, around 32% of them seen only once. TCR beta rearrangements were amplified from peripheral blood genomic DNA. The origin of this receptor is a human donor in good health. Sequencing used blood. This sequence joins TRBV12-3 or TRBV12-4 and TRBJ2-3; no reliable D call. The CDR3 DNA sequence: TGTGCCAGCAGTTTAGGGGATCTCAACACAGATACGCAGTATTTT. Translation: CASSLGDLNTDTQYF.